The 30 T cell receptor beta chains listed next were all sequenced from one sample in a study of beta chain features in type 1 diabetes. Study results and caveats: TCRB CDR3 length was moderately but significantly reduced in all four CD4+ subsets of Type 1 diabetes patients.

Every isolated RNA sample was fully reverse transcribed, so sequencing captured expressed TCRB transcripts. Assay used: immunoSEQ multiplex PCR; TCRdb lists only in-frame clones, some missing. The data show 640,000 or so clones, with about an eighth seen just once and less than 0.025% held by the top ten. Antigens for these TCRs are unknown. What was sequenced was naive CD4+ T cells from blood. The receptors were gathered from a young man with type 1 diabetes.

There are a few counts of this clone. This chain connects TRBV2 to TRBJ1-2; no clear D gene. With 5 bases removed from V and 8 bases from J, the gap between germline ends came to 12 bases. CDR3 length: 12 residues. Germline V gene data show CDR1 as SNHLY and CDR2 as FYNNEI. The CDR3 DNA is TGTGCCAGCAGTCAAGGGTTAGGAGGCTACACCTTC. Translated: CASSQGLGGYTF. Complete variable domain (other parts from reference TRBV2 and TRBJ1-2): EPEVTQTPSHQVTQMGQEVILRCVPISNHLYFYWYRQILGQKVEFLVSFYNNEISEKSEIFDDQFSVERPDGSNFTLKIRSTKLEDSAMYFCASSQGLGGYTFGSGTRLTVV.

In its sample, this clone was seen a few times. CDR3 nucleotide sequence: TGTGCCTGGAGTTGGGGGGGCGTCGAGACCCAGTACTTC. Translated: CAWSWGGVETQYF. The chain uses TRBV30 and TRBJ2-5; perhaps TRBD2 as D (7 bases). This CDR3 has 13 residues. CDR1 is GTSNPN and CDR2 is SVGIG in the germline V gene (reference sequence). V was clipped by 2 bases and J by 5 bases, with 12 bases between them.

V and J are TRBV6-4 and TRBJ2-1; 10 nucleotides line up with TRBD2. CDR1 is MRHNA and CDR2 is SNTAGT in the germline V gene. The CDR3 runs 16 residues. V shed 2 bases and J 6 bases; nucleotides not matched to a gene: 7. Written as DNA, the CDR3 is TGTGCCAGCAGTGACGGAGCGGGGGGGCTTGCCAATGAGCAGTTCTTC. Translating it yields CASSDGAGGLANEQFF.

With respect to this clone: The junction and the germline gene differ at one end; a read error may be behind it. The J gene is TRBJ1-1, the V gene TRBV6-5; D gene ambiguous. This CDR3 is built from 14 residues. Germline V CDR1 and CDR2: MNHEY, SVGAGI. The CDR3 loop reads CGSSLRGVNTEAFF. Written as DNA, the CDR3 is TGTGGCAGCAGCCTCCGGGGTGTGAACACTGAAGCTTTCTTT.

The chain's CDR3 is CASSLQGQPQHF. The CDR3 nucleotides are TGTGCCAGCAGCTTACAGGGTCAGCCCCAGCATTTT. V and J are TRBV7-2 and TRBJ1-5; D might be TRBD1 (5 bases). This CDR3 contains 12 residues. The V end lost 2 bases, the J end lost 6 bases, and 5 bases lay between the germline ends. The V gene's germline CDR1 is SGHTA and CDR2 FQGNSA. The full variable domain, with the rest looked up from reference TRBV7-2 and TRBJ1-5, is GAGVSQSPSNKVTEKGKDVELRCDPISGHTALYWYRQSLGQGLEFLIYFQGNSAPDKSGLPSDRFSAERTGGSVSTLTIQRTQQEDSAVYLCASSLQGQPQHFGDGTRLSIL.

The chain combines TRBV10-3 with TRBJ2-3; either TRBD1 or TRBD2 may fit D (5 bases each). Trimming pared 4 bases from V and 3 bases from J, leaving 11 bases between. This CDR3 has 14 amino acids. The germline V gene encodes CDR1 ENHRY and CDR2 SYGVKD. This CDR3 reads CAISGREGTDTQYF. CDR3 bases: TGTGCCATCAGTGGGCGAGAGGGGACAGATACGCAGTATTTT.

The rearrangement uses TRBV4-2 and TRBJ1-5; D remains unclear. V lost 3 bases and J lost 0, with 9 bases in between. CDR3 size: 15 residues. Germline CDR1 and CDR2: LGHNA and YNFKEQ. For the CDR3, the DNA is TGTGCCAGCAGCCAGGACCCCTATAGCAATCAGCCCCAGCATTTT. Translation gives CASSQDPYSNQPQHF.

In this sample, this clone turned up a few times. The chain employs TRBV5-6 and TRBJ1-1; 8 bases align to TRBD1. Trimming at V came to 7 bases and at J to 2 bases, leaving 4 bases not matched to a gene. Per germline, CDR1 SGHDT and CDR2 YYEEEE. The CDR3 has 13 residues. CDR3 DNA sequence: TGTGCCAGCCTGGGACAGGTTAACACTGAAGCTTTCTTT. Its translation: CASLGQVNTEAFF.

This clone has a handful of counts. The chain combines TRBV5-1 with TRBJ2-7; 7 nucleotides align to TRBD1. The V segment lost 4 bases and the J segment 7 bases; nucleotides outside the gene matches: 5. The length of the CDR3 is 12 residues. Germline V gene sequence: CDR1 SGHRS, CDR2 YFSETQ. CDR3 loop: CASSRGQFEQYF. CDR3 DNA sequence: TGCGCCAGCAGCAGGGGACAGTTTGAGCAGTACTTC.

With respect to this clone: In the same sample, other DNA sequences code for this CDR3. The V gene is TRBV30, the J gene TRBJ2-7; D remains ambiguous. Deletions cut 1 base from V and 3 bases from J, with 7 bases between. The CDR3 sequence is 12 residues long. Germline-derived CDR1 and CDR2 are GTSNPN and SVGIG (reference sequence). The CDR3 reads CAWSGPGYEQYF. In DNA form, the CDR3 reads TGTGCCTGGAGTGGGCCGGGCTACGAGCAGTACTTC.

The chain links TRBV6-1 to TRBJ2-1; unclear D gene. Germline CDR1 reads MNHNS; CDR2 reads SASEGT. With 8 bases removed from V and 8 bases from J, the gap between germline ends came to 13 bases. The CDR3 covers 12 residues. The DNA for the CDR3 is TGTGCCAGCGAGGACCAAGGCGATGAGCAGTTCTTC. Protein product: CASEDQGDEQFF.

This clone has a handful of counts. The chain uses TRBV7-8 and TRBJ2-5; 8 bases agree with TRBD1. CDR3 length: 13 amino acids. Germline loops: CDR1 SGHVS, CDR2 FQNEAQ. The V and J ends lost 2 bases and 9 bases, in that order; junction bases with no gene match: 5. The CDR3 region has the DNA TGTGCCAGCAGCTTACCGGACAGGGCCCCCCAGTACTTC. As protein: CASSLPDRAPQYF.

This clone was detected a few times. In DNA, the CDR3 is TGTGCCAGCAGCCGACAGGCCAACACCGGGGAGCTGTTTTTT. This translates into CASSRQANTGELFF. V gene TRBV14 combines with J gene TRBJ2-2; D might be TRBD1 (6 bases). CDR3 size: 14 residues. V dropped 4 bases and J dropped 2 bases, with 8 bases sitting between them. Germline-derived CDR1 and CDR2 are SGHDN and FVKESK.

The V and J genes are TRBV7-9 and TRBJ1-5, with unresolved D. Per the germline V gene, CDR1 is SEHNR and CDR2 is FQNEAQ (reference sequence). The V end lost 6 bases, the J end lost 5 bases, and 8 bases lay between the germline ends. The CDR3 is 12 residues long. CDR3 sequence reads: CASRSGDQPQHF. CDR3 sequence (DNA): TGTGCCAGCAGGTCTGGGGATCAGCCCCAGCATTTT.

This clone has just a few counts. The V and J genes are TRBV30 and TRBJ1-5; 9 nucleotides match TRBD1. Germline values: CDR1 GTSNPN, CDR2 SVGIG (reference sequence). Unmatched junction bases numbered 7, after V lost 1 base and J lost 6 bases. This CDR3 spans 15 amino acids. This CDR3 reads CAWSASGTGSQPQHF. The CDR3 DNA follows: TGTGCCTGGAGTGCCTCCGGGACAGGGTCTCAGCCCCAGCATTTT.

The V gene is TRBV18, the J gene TRBJ1-6; D call uncertain. This CDR3 is built from 15 residues. V lost 2 bases, J lost 5 bases, and 10 bases lay in between. Germline values: CDR1 KGHSH, CDR2 LQKENI. The CDR3 here is CASSPGVRDNSPLHF. The DNA for the CDR3 is TGTGCCAGCTCACCAGGGGTCCGGGATAATTCACCCCTCCACTTT. Full variable domain (rest looked up from reference TRBV18 and TRBJ1-6): NAGVMQNPRHLVRRRGQEARLRCSPMKGHSHVYWYRQLPEEGLKFMVYLQKENIIDESGMPKERFSAEFPKEGPSILRIQQVVRGDSAAYFCASSPGVRDNSPLHFGNGTRLTVT.

The table lists this clone with a few counts. V usage is TRBV5-1 and J usage is TRBJ2-7; D is perhaps TRBD1 (6 bases). The CDR3 consists of 14 residues. CDR1 is SGHRS and CDR2 is YFSETQ in the germline V gene. Trimming stripped 5 bases from V and 0 bases from J, with 12 bases between. CDR3 in DNA: TGCGCCAGCAGACCAGACAGGTCCTCCTACGAGCAGTACTTC. This gives the protein CASRPDRSSYEQYF.

The V gene is TRBV29-1, the J gene TRBJ1-3, with 7 bases identical to TRBD1. The CDR3 consists of 13 residues. After removal of 6 bases from V and 3 bases from J, the junction contained 5 bases not matched to a gene. CDR1 and CDR2 (germline): SQVTM, ANQGSEA. This CDR3 is CSVSTGSGNTIYF. The CDR3 bases are TGCAGCGTCTCGACAGGGAGTGGAAACACCATATATTTT.

This clone appeared a few times. The chain uses TRBV10-3 and TRBJ1-2, with 8 nucleotides matching TRBD1. The CDR3 sequence is 13 residues long. V was clipped by 2 bases and J by 7 bases; unmatched bases: 3. Germline loops: CDR1 ENHRY, CDR2 SYGVKD. CDR3 nucleotide sequence: TGTGCCATCAGTGAGGACAGGGGAGGTGGCTACACCTTC. It specifies CAISEDRGGGYTF.

This clone occurred a few times. The rearrangement links TRBV7-9 to TRBJ2-1, with 7 bases that match TRBD1. Germline CDR1 SEHNR, CDR2 FQNEAQ (reference sequence). CDR3 length: 13 residues. V lost 7 bases, J lost 9 bases, and 9 bases stayed unmatched. Here the CDR3 reads CASNGQAGGEQFF. In nucleotides, the CDR3 is TGTGCCAGCAACGGACAGGCAGGGGGTGAGCAGTTCTTC.

V is TRBV25-1 and J is TRBJ2-2, with D uncertain. V shed 2 bases and J shed 0 bases, with 7 bases lying between them. CDR1 MGHDK and CDR2 SYGVNS come from the germline V gene. The CDR3 runs to 15 residues. As DNA, the CDR3 is TGTGCCAGCAGTGAAAGGCACTCGAACACCGGGGAGCTGTTTTTT. Translated: CASSERHSNTGELFF.

The chain combines TRBV4-2 with TRBJ1-1; D not certain. Germline assignment: CDR1 LGHNA and CDR2 YNFKEQ. This CDR3 spans 14 amino acids. The V and J ends lost 4 bases and 5 bases respectively, with 14 bases between them. CDR3 region: CASSRGLSGTEAFF. As DNA, the CDR3 is TGTGCCAGCAGCCGAGGGTTATCGGGGACTGAAGCTTTCTTT.

The chain uses TRBV10-3 and TRBJ2-6, with 10 bases identical to TRBD2. The germline V gene has CDR1 ENHRY and CDR2 SYGVKD. This CDR3 has 17 residues. The V gene end was trimmed by 7 bases and the J gene end by 0 bases; junction bases not matched to a gene: 6. The CDR3: CAITGTSDSSGANVLTF. The DNA of the CDR3 is TGTGCCATCACCGGGACTAGCGATAGCTCTGGGGCCAACGTCCTGACTTTC.

This clone was seen more than once but under ten times. The gene calls are TRBV30 and TRBJ1-2; no definite D call. CDR1 and CDR2 (germline): GTSNPN, SVGIG (reference sequence). With 6 bases removed from V and 7 bases from J, the gap between germline ends came to 12 bases. The CDR3 sequence is 11 residues long. The CDR3 DNA follows: TGTGCCTGCCCACGTGTCGGTGGCTACACCTTC. Translating gives CACPRVGGYTF.

The V call is TRBV11-2, the J call TRBJ2-7; weak D call: TRBD2 (6 bases). Germline values: CDR1 SGHAT, CDR2 FQNNGV. Trimming took off 5 bases at V and 6 bases at J, with 14 bases between the two ends. CDR3 length: 13 residues. The CDR3 region is CASSPPGVGEQYF. For the CDR3, the DNA is TGTGCCAGCAGCCCCCCGGGGGTAGGCGAGCAGTACTTC.

The DNA of the CDR3 is TGTGCCAGCAGCACGCAGGGGGATACTGAAGCTTTCTTT. It codes for CASSTQGDTEAFF. The chain links TRBV7-9 to TRBJ1-1, with 7 bases matching TRBD1. Unmatched junction bases numbered 5, after V lost 5 bases and J lost 5 bases. The CDR3 sequence is 13 residues long. CDR1 is SEHNR, CDR2 FQNEAQ, per germline (reference sequence).

The sample holds a few counts of this clone. This chain joins TRBV6-4 and TRBJ2-1; D is ambiguous. Deletions cut 5 bases from V and 0 bases from J, with 11 bases between. CDR1 MRHNA and CDR2 SNTAGT come from the germline V gene. The CDR3 runs 15 residues. The CDR3 region is CASSQSANSYNEQFF. The CDR3 region has the DNA TGTGCCAGCAGTCAGTCAGCAAACTCCTACAATGAGCAGTTCTTC.

This clone showed up just a few times. Distinct nucleotide sequences in the sample also encode this CDR3. J is TRBJ2-7 and V is TRBV10-3; tentatively, D is TRBD2 (5 bases). CDR3 size: 13 residues. Germline V gene lookup returns CDR1 ENHRY and CDR2 SYGVKD. Trimming cost V 4 bases and J 3 bases, with 10 bases left between them. CDR3 coding DNA: TGTGCCATCAGTGGGCGTCGGGACTACGAGCAGTACTTC. Its translation: CAISGRRDYEQYF.

In this sample, this clone turned up a few times. The CDR3 DNA reads TGTGCCTGGAGTCCGACGAGGGACTATTCTAGCACAGATACGCAGTATTTT. Translated, it gives CAWSPTRDYSSTDTQYF. V and J are TRBV30 and TRBJ2-3, with TRBD2 matching 7 bases. CDR1 is GTSNPN and CDR2 is SVGIG in the germline V gene (reference sequence). V shed 2 bases and J 0 bases; nucleotides not matched to a gene: 11. CDR3 length equals 17 residues. Full variable domain (remainder filled in from reference TRBV30 and TRBJ2-3): SQTIHQWPATLVQPVGSPLSLECTVEGTSNPNLYWYRQAAGRGLQLLFYSVGIGQISSEVPQNLSASRPQDRQFILSSKKLLLSDSGFYLCAWSPTRDYSSTDTQYFGPGTRLTVL.

The rearrangement uses TRBV2 and TRBJ2-3, with no clear D. The ends were cut back, 2 bases at V and 0 bases at J, with 3 bases in the middle. Germline lookup yields CDR1 SNHLY and CDR2 FYNNEI. The CDR3 is made up of 13 amino acids. The CDR3 loop is CASSEISTDTQYF. Written as DNA, the CDR3 is TGTGCCAGCAGTGAAATTAGCACAGATACGCAGTATTTT.